The rows below give T cell receptor beta chains drawn from one sample of a study of shared clonotypes between healthy human individuals. Libraries were prepared by immunoSEQ multiplex PCR; TCRdb keeps only in-frame clonotypes and omits some of them. The table lists about 480,000 clones, nearly 80% of them singletons. Input material: PBMCs. Every receptor here comes from a middle-aged woman in good health. Some clones in this sample may be carry-over from other donors' samples. The CDR3 runs from the conserved cysteine through the conserved F or W. The order of the fields is V gene, J gene, CDR3 protein.

TRBV28	TRBJ2-7	CASSYHKGQAYEQYF
TRBV29-1	TRBJ1-2	CSVSKSNYGYTF
TRBV5-6	TRBJ1-5	CASSTSRQGNQPQHF
TRBV11-2	TRBJ2-7	CASSPGAGSAYEQYF
TRBV6-1	TRBJ2-2	CASSAAGIDTGELFF
TRBV28	TRBJ1-4	CASRGGNEKLFF
TRBV25-1	TRBJ1-5	CASSDWPDSNQPQHF
TRBV30	TRBJ1-1	CAWGRNTEAFF
TRBV4-1	TRBJ1-1	CASSHIRALLNTEAFF
TRBV7-2	TRBJ2-4	CASSSTLAGEHIQYF